Reported below is one TCR beta chain. What it recognizes is unknown. This specimen comes from a study of beta chain features in type 1 diabetes. Whole-study findings and limits: Naive, central memory and Treg TCRB repertoires appeared more alike in patients than in healthy donors. VDJ junctions sequenced from type 1 diabetes patients showed fewer insertions and more deletions. An over-representation of cells with high TCR expression could result from cDNA sequencing.

Donors underwent one heparinised blood draw, about 110 mL on average. The entirety of the isolated RNA underwent reverse transcription, so expressed TCRB transcripts were sequenced. This table comes from immunoSEQ multiplex PCR, and its TCRdb copy is limited to in-frame clones, with some not included. Of 810,000 or so clones in the sample, about 17% were seen once. From germline, CDR1 is MDHEN and CDR2 SYDVKM. This CDR3 is 14 amino acids long. Trimming took off 6 bases at V and 4 bases at J, with 16 bases between the two ends. The clonotype comes from a woman between 18 and 30 years old in good health. Source material: naive CD4+ T cells from blood. The chain has TRBV28 and TRBJ2-7, with D uncertain. DNA of the CDR3: TGTGCCAGCAGATTGGGTGTTTCGGGTTACGAGCAGTACTTC. It is translated as CASRLGVSGYEQYF. The variable domain in full, completed from reference TRBV28 and TRBJ2-7, reads DVKVTQSSRYLVKRTGEKVFLECVQDMDHENMFWYRQDPGLGLRLIYFSYDVKMKEKGDIPEGYSVSREKKERFSLILESASTNQTSMYLCASRLGVSGYEQYFGPGTRLTVT.